The sequence of this T cell receptor beta chain was determined in a study of blood T cell repertoires in COVID-19. Study overall: T cells, B-cell-depleted T cells, or PBMCs supplied cDNA or gDNA.

As handled by the study authors: Reference gene primer amplification gave estimated nucleated cell counts. Method: immunoSEQ multiplex PCR; TCRdb's copy keeps in-frame clones and lacks some. D and trimming come from the DNA, and the V and J calls and clone size come from that table. In the table there are 250,000 to 300,000 clones, 80% to 90% of which are singletons. A remark on this clone: At the DNA level, this CDR3 is encoded by other sequences in the same sample as well.

This TCR derives from a woman in her thirties or forties with acute or convalescent COVID-19. The source material was peripheral blood.

The CDR3 reads CASSLGTGRNQPQHF. The CDR3 bases are TGTGCCAGCAGCTTAGGGACAGGGAGAAATCAGCCCCAGCATTTT. This rearrangement joins TRBV7-9 to TRBJ1-5, with 8 bases matching TRBD1. The ends lost 1 base at V and 4 bases at J; junction bases unmatched: 3. CDR3 length: 15 residues. Germline V gene sequence: CDR1 SEHNR, CDR2 FQNEAQ (reference sequence).